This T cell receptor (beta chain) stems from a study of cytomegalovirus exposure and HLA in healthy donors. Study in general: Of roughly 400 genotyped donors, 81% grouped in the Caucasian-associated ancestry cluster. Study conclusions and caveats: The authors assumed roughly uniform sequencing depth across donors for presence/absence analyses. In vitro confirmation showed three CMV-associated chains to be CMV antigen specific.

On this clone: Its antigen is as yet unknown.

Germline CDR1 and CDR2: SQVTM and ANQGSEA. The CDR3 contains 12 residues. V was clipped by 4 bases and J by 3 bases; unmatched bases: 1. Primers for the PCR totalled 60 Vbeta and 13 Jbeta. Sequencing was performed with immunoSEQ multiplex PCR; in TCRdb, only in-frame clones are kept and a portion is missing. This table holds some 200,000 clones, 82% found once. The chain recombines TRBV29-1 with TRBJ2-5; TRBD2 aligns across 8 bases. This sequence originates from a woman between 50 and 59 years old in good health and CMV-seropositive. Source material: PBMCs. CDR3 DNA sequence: TGCAGCGTTGGTAGCGGGGAAGAGACCCAGTACTTC. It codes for CSVGSGEETQYF. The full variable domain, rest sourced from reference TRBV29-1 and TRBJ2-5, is SAVISQKPSRDICQRGTSLTIQCQVDSQVTMMFWYRQQPGQSLTLIATANQGSEATYESGFVIDKFPISRPNLTFSTLTVSNMSPEDSSIYLCSVGSGEETQYFGPGTRLLVL.